The 17 T cell receptor beta chains below were found in one sample sequenced in a study of blood T cell repertoires in COVID-19. Clones were sequenced by immunoSEQ multiplex PCR, and TCRdb holds only the in-frame ones, with some missing. The table includes more than 300,000 clones, just under 90% detected once. The sequenced material came from PBMCs or T cells enriched from blood (not recorded which). The receptors come from a woman aged 25 to 45 who had recovered from COVID-19.

This clone showed up just a few times. This rearrangement joins TRBV5-4 to TRBJ1-3; 9 bases fit TRBD1. The CDR3 runs to 16 residues. The V segment lost 4 bases and the J segment 2 bases; nucleotides outside the gene matches: 7. From germline, CDR1 is SGHNT and CDR2 YYREEE (reference sequence). In nucleotides, the CDR3 is TGTGCCAGCAGCCTACAGGGGGCGGCCGCTGGAAACACCATATATTTT. This gives the protein CASSLQGAAAGNTIYF.

The V gene is TRBV6-5, the J gene TRBJ2-7, with D possibly matching TRBD1 (5 bases). V was trimmed by 7 bases and J by 5 bases, leaving 15 bases between them. The CDR3 has 13 amino acids. The germline V gene encodes CDR1 MNHEY and CDR2 SVGAGI. Here the CDR3 reads CASMGLSGDEQYF. In nucleotides, the CDR3 is TGTGCCAGCATGGGGCTCAGTGGCGACGAGCAGTACTTC.

The CDR3 loop is CASSSRRQESEGKLFF. For the CDR3, the DNA is TGTGCCAGCAGCTCACGCCGACAGGAGTCCGAGGGAAAACTGTTTTTT. The V gene is TRBV7-8, the J gene TRBJ1-4, with D possibly being TRBD1 (6 bases). Germline V gene lookup returns CDR1 SGHVS and CDR2 FQNEAQ. The CDR3 totals 16 residues. The ends were cut back, 4 bases at V and 10 bases at J, with 22 bases in the middle.

CDR3 residues: CASSPGQSTGSYNSPLHF. CDR3 in DNA: TGTGCCAGTAGTCCAGGACAGTCAACGGGCTCCTATAATTCACCCCTCCACTTT. J is TRBJ1-6 and V is TRBV19; a weak D match, TRBD1 (6 bases). V was shortened by 5 bases and J by 0 bases, with 17 bases between the two germline ends. Germline V gene lookup returns CDR1 LNHDA and CDR2 SQIVND (reference sequence). The CDR3 extends over 18 amino acids.

V gene TRBV11-2 combines with J gene TRBJ1-1; TRBD1 aligns across 7 bases. V lost 5 bases, J lost 4 bases, and 7 bases stayed unmatched. The length of the CDR3 is 14 residues. Germline V CDR1 and CDR2: SGHAT, FQNNGV. The CDR3 DNA reads TGTGCCAGCAGCCCAGCAGGGGGAAGCACTGAAGCTTTCTTT. Translated: CASSPAGGSTEAFF.

The chain employs TRBV2 and TRBJ1-2; possible D gene TRBD1, 5 bases. This CDR3 spans 15 amino acids. Germline assignment: CDR1 SNHLY and CDR2 FYNNEI. The V end lost 6 bases, the J end lost 7 bases, and 21 bases lay between the germline ends. CDR3 protein: CASREMVQGSSGYTF. In DNA form, the CDR3 reads TGTGCCAGCAGGGAGATGGTTCAGGGTTCCAGTGGCTACACCTTC.

The gene calls are TRBV3-1 (or the pseudogene TRBV3-2) and TRBJ2-3, with 7 bases that match TRBD2. Germline CDR1 LGHDT, CDR2 YNNKEL (reference sequence). V was pared by 3 bases and J by 5 bases, with 5 bases of the junction left unmatched. The CDR3 has 14 amino acids. CDR3 residues: CASSQPAGIDTQYF. The DNA of the CDR3 is TGTGCCAGCAGCCAGCCAGCGGGAATAGATACGCAGTATTTT.

The chain combines TRBV20-1 with TRBJ1-1; D remains ambiguous. The CDR3 extends over 12 amino acids. The germline V gene encodes CDR1 DFQATT and CDR2 SNEGSKA (reference sequence). Trimming removed 3 bases from V and 2 bases from J, with 7 bases in between. The CDR3, as DNA: TGCAGTGCTAGTCTCAGAAACACTGAAGCTTTCTTT. Its translation: CSASLRNTEAFF.

This chain connects TRBV19 to TRBJ2-5, with 7 bases that match TRBD1. Germline V gene lookup returns CDR1 LNHDA and CDR2 SQIVND (reference sequence). This CDR3 has 15 amino acids. V lost 3 bases to trimming and J lost 9 bases; unmatched junction nucleotides: 13. The CDR3 bases are TGTGCCAGTAGTATTGGGACAGATGGTTTGGATCCCCAGTACTTC. Translating gives CASSIGTDGLDPQYF.

This clone was detected once. V and J are TRBV5-4 and TRBJ1-2, with TRBD1 matching 9 bases. The germline V gene encodes CDR1 SGHNT and CDR2 YYREEE (reference sequence). V lost 0 bases to trimming and J lost 6 bases; unmatched junction nucleotides: 3. The CDR3 is 14 residues long. CDR3 in amino acids: CASSLGRTGDGYTF. CDR3 sequence (DNA): TGTGCCAGCAGCTTGGGACGGACAGGGGATGGCTACACCTTC. Full variable domain (rest looked up from reference TRBV5-4 and TRBJ1-2): ETGVTQSPTHLIKTRGQQVTLRCSSQSGHNTVSWYQQALGQGPQFIFQYYREEENGRGNFPPRFSGLQFPNYSSELNVNALELDDSALYLCASSLGRTGDGYTFGSGTRLTVV.

With respect to this clone: Within the sample, other DNA sequences also encode this same CDR3. The chain couples TRBV9 to TRBJ2-5; D is perhaps TRBD2 (6 bases). Germline CDR1 SGDLS, CDR2 YYNGEE. This CDR3 is 14 amino acids long. V was pared by 3 bases and J by 2 bases, with 11 bases between. This CDR3 is CASSGSGPQETQYF. The CDR3 DNA is TGTGCCAGCAGCGGAAGCGGGCCGCAAGAGACCCAGTACTTC.

The V call is TRBV6-5, the J call TRBJ1-5; 7 nucleotides align to TRBD1. J gave up 4 bases and V 6 bases, and 9 bases lay outside the gene matches. The germline V gene encodes CDR1 MNHEY and CDR2 SVGAGI. This CDR3 is built from 15 residues. The CDR3 here is CASRPTGPLNQPQHF. The CDR3 DNA reads as TGTGCCAGCAGACCGACAGGGCCCTTAAATCAGCCCCAGCATTTT.

V gene TRBV30 combines with J gene TRBJ2-1; weak D call: TRBD2 (5 bases). The ends were cut back, 6 bases at V and 3 bases at J, with 12 bases in the middle. CDR1 and CDR2 (germline): GTSNPN, SVGIG (reference sequence). The CDR3 is made up of 13 amino acids. The CDR3 is CACYRDFYNEQFF. CDR3 sequence (DNA): TGTGCCTGTTACCGGGATTTCTACAATGAGCAGTTCTTC.

The genes are TRBV30 and TRBJ2-1, with D perhaps TRBD2 (5 bases). V gave up 4 bases and J gave up 8 bases, with 24 bases separating them. Germline CDR1 GTSNPN, CDR2 SVGIG (reference sequence). The CDR3 spans 16 residues. CDR3 sequence (DNA): TGTGCCTGGATTTCCCCGGGATTTATTTATGGGGATGAGCAGTTCTTC. This gives the protein CAWISPGFIYGDEQFF.

The J gene is TRBJ1-5, the V gene TRBV6-1, with a weak D call TRBD1 (5 bases). Trimming stripped 2 bases from V and 2 bases from J, with 10 bases between. Germline loops: CDR1 MNHNS, CDR2 SASEGT. CDR3 size: 15 residues. CDR3 residues: CASSEWGGGNQPQHF. The CDR3 DNA sequence: TGTGCCAGCAGTGAATGGGGCGGCGGCAATCAGCCCCAGCATTTT.

This clone was recorded a few times. The chain uses TRBV4-1 and TRBJ1-2; D might be TRBD1 (5 bases). The CDR3 spans 14 residues. Germline values: CDR1 MGHRA, CDR2 YSYEKL. The V gene lost 4 bases and the J gene lost 6 bases, with 15 bases spanning the gap. The CDR3 bases are TGCGCCAGCAGCCCGCCGTTCGGGGGAGATGGCTACACCTTC. Encoded protein: CASSPPFGGDGYTF.

J is TRBJ1-5 and V is TRBV6-5; D unresolved. This CDR3 is 13 amino acids long. Deletions cut 8 bases from V and 4 bases from J, with 12 bases between. CDR1 and CDR2 (germline): MNHEY, SVGAGI. CDR3: CASSSLANQPQHF. The DNA for the CDR3 is TGTGCCAGCTCTAGTCTCGCGAATCAGCCCCAGCATTTT.